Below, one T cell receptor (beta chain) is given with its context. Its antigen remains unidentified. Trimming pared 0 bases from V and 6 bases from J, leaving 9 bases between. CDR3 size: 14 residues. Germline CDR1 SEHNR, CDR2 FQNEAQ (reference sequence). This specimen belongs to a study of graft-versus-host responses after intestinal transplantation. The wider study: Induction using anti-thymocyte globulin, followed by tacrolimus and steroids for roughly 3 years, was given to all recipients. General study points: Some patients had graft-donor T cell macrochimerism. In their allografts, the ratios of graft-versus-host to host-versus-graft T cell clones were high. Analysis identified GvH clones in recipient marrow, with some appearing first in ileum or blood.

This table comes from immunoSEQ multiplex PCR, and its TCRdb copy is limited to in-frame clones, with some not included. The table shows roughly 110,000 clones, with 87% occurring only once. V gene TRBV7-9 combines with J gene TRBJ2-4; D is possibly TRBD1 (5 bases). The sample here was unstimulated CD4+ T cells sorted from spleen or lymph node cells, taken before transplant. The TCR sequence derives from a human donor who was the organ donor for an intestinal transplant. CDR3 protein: CASSLAGAGNIQYF. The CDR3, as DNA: TGTGCCAGCAGCTTAGCAGGGGCAGGAAACATTCAGTACTTC.